A selection of T cell receptor beta chains follows, all from one sample in a study of T-cell memory formation after mild COVID-19. TCRdb used MiXCR to reprocess the 5' RACE reads, holding one entry per CDR3 protein. Of a few hundred thousand distinct CDR3 sequences listed, around 24% were seen once; the top ten hold roughly 8.7%. The material sequenced was PBMCs or a T cell subset sorted from them (not recorded which). The source of these receptors is an adult woman who had mild COVID-19 (a few samples of this study predate the infection). Cell type and time point are not known. CDR3s include the opening cysteine and the closing phenylalanine or tryptophan. The order of the fields is V gene, clone size, J gene, CDR3 length, CDR3 protein. Clone size is given for some rows only: seen once, a few or many times, or a class if the clone is expanded.

>TRBV3-1|many|TRBJ2-7|15
CASSRSGSGHYEQYF
>TRBV2|.|TRBJ2-5|14
CASKGDRYQETQYF
>TRBV7-6|.|TRBJ1-3|19
CASSFGSDRAFFGGNTIYF
>TRBV27|.|TRBJ2-3|13
CASRRDRTDTQYF
>TRBV4-1|.|TRBJ2-7|12
CASSQVLGEQYF
>TRBV6-5|many|TRBJ2-1|17
CASRPLTGIGIYNEQFF
>TRBV12-3/TRBV12-4|few|TRBJ2-2|15
CASSLSTGGYGELFF
>TRBV6-5|.|TRBJ1-2|13
CASSHKQGYGYTF
>TRBV20-1|few|TRBJ1-6|13
CSASRDSNSPLHF
>TRBV12-3/TRBV12-4|.|TRBJ2-3|15
CASSLVVAGVGTQYF
>TRBV5-6|.|TRBJ2-1|18
CASSLATGTSGFSNEQFF
>TRBV7-3|few|TRBJ1-2|13
CASSRDSGYGYTF
>TRBV5-5|few|TRBJ2-3|16
CASSLGARASTDTQYF
>TRBV14|few|TRBJ2-1|13
CASRGTGFNEQFF
>TRBV25-1|.|TRBJ1-3|17
CASSEYPSQGTGNTIYF
>TRBV10-3|many|TRBJ2-7|12
CAIRAGEDEQYF
>TRBV27|few|TRBJ2-7|15
CASSASPGGSGEQYF
>TRBV20-1|few|TRBJ1-1|14
CSARDPGRGTEAFF
>TRBV14|.|TRBJ2-1|13
CASSPQGVGEQFF
>TRBV9|few|TRBJ1-1|14
CASSVGTSATEAFF
>TRBV30|.|TRBJ2-1|14
CAWNSGRAYNEQFF
>TRBV20-1|.|TRBJ2-2|10
CSARPGELFF
>TRBV7-9|.|TRBJ2-2|18
CASSLVRYNVANTGELFF
>TRBV12-3/TRBV12-4|.|TRBJ2-7|15
CASTPGAGRLYEQYF
>TRBV24-1|.|TRBJ1-1|13
CATSDSRTDVAFF
>TRBV14|few|TRBJ2-1|15
CASSQGTGRFNEQFF
>TRBV7-9|.|TRBJ2-7|17
CASSLGGTSGNSYEQYF
>TRBV6-6|.|TRBJ1-6|15
CASRRQGSYNSPLHF
>TRBV27|few|TRBJ2-7|16
CASRSTGQGGTYEQYF
>TRBV12-3/TRBV12-4|few|TRBJ1-6|15
CASSRDRGYNSPLHF
>TRBV9|.|TRBJ1-1|16
CASSVGKQGARTEAFF
>TRBV5-1|few|TRBJ1-1|15
CASSFGGQLNTEAFF
>TRBV7-9|.|TRBJ2-4|17
CASSLEVGLFGKNIQYF
>TRBV20-1|once|TRBJ1-5|15
CSAAQGARSNQPQHF
>TRBV11-2|.|TRBJ2-4|15
CASSLAGKAKNIQYF
>TRBV4-3|.|TRBJ2-1|15
CASSPGTGSTYEQFF
>TRBV30|few|TRBJ2-7|14
CAWSGTGRAYEQYF
>TRBV12-3/TRBV12-4|few|TRBJ2-3|12
CASSWAGGPGYF
>TRBV6-1|.|TRBJ2-1|14
CASSEAFSGTEQFF
>TRBV27|few|TRBJ2-1|15
CASSRVRGPYNEQFF
>TRBV20-1|once|TRBJ2-7|13
CSATSGGPYEQYF
>TRBV12-3/TRBV12-4|few|TRBJ1-5|17
CASSSSQGRAGNQPQHF
>TRBV25-1|few|TRBJ1-1|18
CASSGIGTGGPMNTEAFF
>TRBV7-6|few|TRBJ2-3|15
CASSPEGVSTDTQYF
>TRBV29-1|.|TRBJ1-2|12
CSVGYGNYGYTF
>TRBV5-6|.|TRBJ2-7|14
CASSFGTALVEQYF
>TRBV7-9|.|TRBJ1-4|16
CASSAAAGGSNEKLFF
>TRBV7-9|few|TRBJ2-4|14
CASSLGGLENIQYF
>TRBV27|.|TRBJ1-6|13
CASTRFGNSPLHF
>TRBV5-4|few|TRBJ1-3|12
CASSSDRGTIYF
>TRBV3-1|.|TRBJ2-7|15
CASSQDLAGAYEQYF
>TRBV30|few|TRBJ1-1|11
CAWSRGTEAFF
>TRBV30|.|TRBJ1-1|14
CAWAQGSVLTEAFF